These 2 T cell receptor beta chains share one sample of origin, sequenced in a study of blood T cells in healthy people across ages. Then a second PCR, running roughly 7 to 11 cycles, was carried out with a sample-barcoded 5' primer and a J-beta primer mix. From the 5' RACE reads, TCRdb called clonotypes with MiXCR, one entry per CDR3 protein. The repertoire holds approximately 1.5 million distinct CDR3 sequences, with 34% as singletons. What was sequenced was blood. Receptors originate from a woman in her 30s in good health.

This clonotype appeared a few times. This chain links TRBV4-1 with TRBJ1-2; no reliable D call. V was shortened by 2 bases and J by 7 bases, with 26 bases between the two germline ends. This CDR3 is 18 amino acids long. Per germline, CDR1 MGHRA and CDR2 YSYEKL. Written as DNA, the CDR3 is TGCGCCAGCAGCCAAATATCAGGCGGACTCCAGGCCCTATCTGGCTACACCTTC. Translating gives CASSQISGGLQALSGYTF.

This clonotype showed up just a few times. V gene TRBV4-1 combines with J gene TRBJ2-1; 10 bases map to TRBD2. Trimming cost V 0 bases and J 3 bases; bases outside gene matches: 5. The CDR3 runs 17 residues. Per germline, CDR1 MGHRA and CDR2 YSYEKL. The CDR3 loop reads CASSQDFGLADYNEQFF. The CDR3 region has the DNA TGCGCCAGCAGCCAAGATTTCGGACTAGCGGACTACAATGAGCAGTTCTTC.